This TCR beta chain was documented in a study of T cells after yellow fever vaccination. Study-wide results and limits: Overall, a small share of clonotypes was seen in both CD4 and CD8 compartments. Among primary-vaccination clones, most reappeared after the booster, at just under 98% for CD4 and approximately 90% for CD8.

V dropped 8 bases and J dropped 2 bases, with 14 bases sitting between them. Germline V gene lookup returns CDR1 SGHRS and CDR2 YFSETQ. The CDR3 is 13 residues long. A note on this clonotype: Antigen specificity is unknown.

The study made its TCR cDNA through 5'RACE template switching. That step introduced a universal primer site along with UMIs. One entry per CDR3 protein, called by TCRdb with MiXCR from the 5' RACE reads. The profile covers 500,000 to 700,000 distinct CDR3 sequences, with roughly 21% appearing a single time and roughly 13% taken by the ten largest. Material: PBMCs, obtained 15 days after the yellow fever booster vaccination. V usage is TRBV5-1 and J usage is TRBJ2-7, with D maybe TRBD1 (6 bases). The receptor was isolated from a man aged 25 to 45 who received the YFV17D yellow fever vaccine. The CDR3 DNA sequence: TGCGCCAGTAAGAGGGACATGCCCTACGAGCAGTACTTC. Its translation: CASKRDMPYEQYF.